This note documents a single T cell receptor (beta chain) sequence. The antigen remains unidentified. The data originate from a study of T cell responses to AZD1222 COVID-19 vaccine. Overall study findings and caveats: It should be noted that donors were predominantly white British and more often female, and clonal diversity was possibly underestimated. Sampled repertoires all dated from after the peak T cell response.

Assay: immunoSEQ multiplex PCR; the TCRdb copy retains only in-frame clones and omits some. Among about 140,000 clones listed, over 80% were seen once. Second-dose groups at about 4 or about 12 weeks were pooled. Germline values: CDR1 MDHEN, CDR2 SYDVKM. CDR3 size: 15 residues. The trim removed 3 bases at V and 6 bases at J, leaving 11 bases unmatched. This receptor was obtained from an adult who received the AZD1222 COVID-19 vaccine. Here the sequenced sample was peripheral blood, taken 28 days after the second AZD1222 dose. This sequence joins TRBV28 and TRBJ2-7, with 7 nucleotides matching TRBD1. The CDR3 bases are TGTGCCAGCAGTTTGGGACAGTTGGCGATGGGCGAGCAGTACTTC. It translates to CASSLGQLAMGEQYF.